This T cell receptor (beta chain) was profiled in a study of CD8 T cells in Susac syndrome (dated by TCRdb to the late 2010s). The study in broad terms: Repertoire sequencing was used to test whether CD8+ T cell activation and differentiation in Susac syndrome was antigen driven. The paper as a whole reports these results and caveats: The number of individuals in the TCR sequencing and HLA analysis was acknowledged as relatively small.

Peripheral blood CD8+ and CD4+ T cells from healthy donors, Susac syndrome patients and multiple sclerosis patients were profiled using high-throughput TCR beta sequencing. The healthy donors served as controls matched for age and sex. Bulk CD8+ and CD4+ T cells were purified magnetically by negative isolation, whereas CD8+ TEMRA cells were enriched by FACS. Blood was drawn into EDTA tubes, processed within 24 hours, and PBMCs were isolated by density gradient centrifugation. PBMCs intended for TCR sequencing were frozen in liquid nitrogen and were later thawed in a 37 degrees C water bath. The sorted or isolated CD4+, CD8+ and CD8+ TEMRA cells had a purity of 90% or higher. RNA was extracted with the RNeasy kit and about 0.5 to 1 ug was reverse transcribed using random hexamers. The immunoSEQ multiplex PCR assay, covering 54 Vbeta and 13 Jbeta segments, was used to amplify TCR beta CDR3 regions. Bias from PCR amplification was corrected by using a synthetic template baseline for primer optimization and for computational correction. Per the original workflow: Only productive sequences were kept, with reads annotated to V, D and J genes according to IMGT and analyzed in immunoSEQ Analyzer. To calculate clonality, Shannon entropy was normalized by log2 of the number of productive unique sequences and then subtracted from one. For each patient and control, public and private clones were evaluated within the 100 most prevalent clones. A clone was defined as Susac-specific if it was absent from the healthy and MS cohorts, from over 1,000 published viral clones and from other ImmuneACCESS disease sequences. The public reads were reanalyzed by TCRdb: fastp trimming at Q25, MiXCR alignment, in-frame beta chains only. Entries that share a CDR3 protein sequence are merged under the most common genes and DNA. The V and J calls were determined by TCRdb, not by the authors. For this sample the table gives about 120,000 distinct CDR3 sequences, of which around 90% were detected only once. About 0.14% of the sample comes from the top ten.

CDR1 and CDR2, looked up from the germline V gene, are SQVTM and ANQGSEA. V and J lose 6 bases and 4 bases, and a span of 7 bases separates them. Taken from cysteine to phenylalanine, the CDR3 has 11 residues. Only the CDR3 DNA is retained, 33 bases long and in frame from the first base. A remark on this clonotype: It has no known antigen specificity. No much larger clone exists at a distance of one base, and base qualities are not known.

Sequencing used CD4+ T cells from PBMCs. The TCR sequence derives from a human donor in good health. In this chain, TRBV29-1 is recombined with TRBJ2-1; possibly the D gene is TRBD1, per 6 matching bases. CDR3 sequence: CSVGTYNEQFF. Read as DNA, the sequence is TGCAGCGTCGGGACATACAATGAGCAGTTCTTC.